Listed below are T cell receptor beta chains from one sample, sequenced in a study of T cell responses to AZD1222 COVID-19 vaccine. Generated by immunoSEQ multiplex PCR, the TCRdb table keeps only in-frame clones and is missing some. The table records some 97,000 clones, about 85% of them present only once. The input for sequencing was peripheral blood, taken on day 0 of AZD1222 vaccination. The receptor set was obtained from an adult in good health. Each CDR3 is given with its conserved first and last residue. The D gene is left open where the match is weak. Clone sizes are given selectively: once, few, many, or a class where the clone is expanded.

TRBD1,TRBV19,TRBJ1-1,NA,TGTGCCAGTAGTCTTAACCGACAGGGCAGCACTGAAGCTTTCTTT,CASSLNRQGSTEAFF
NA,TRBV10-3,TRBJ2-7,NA,TGTGCCATCAGTGATATGGACGAGCAGTACTTC,CAISDMDEQYF
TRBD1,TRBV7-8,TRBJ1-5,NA,TGTGCCAGCAGCCACCGACAGGGGGATCAGCCCCAGCATTTT,CASSHRQGDQPQHF
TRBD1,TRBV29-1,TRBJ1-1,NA,TGCAGCGCCTCGGACAGGGGGGGGGTTTACACTGAAGCTTTCTTT,CSASDRGGVYTEAFF
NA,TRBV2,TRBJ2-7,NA,TGTGCCAGCAGTGAATTGATGGGAGAGGAGGACGAGCAGTACTTC,CASSELMGEEDEQYF
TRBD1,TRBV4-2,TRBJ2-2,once,TGTGCCAGCAGCCAAGTTAGCAGGGGGCTTGGCGGGGAGCTGTTTTTT,CASSQVSRGLGGELFF
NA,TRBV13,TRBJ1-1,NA,TGTGCCAGCAGCTTATATGGGGAACCGTGGAGGGACACTGAAGCTTTCTTT,CASSLYGEPWRDTEAFF
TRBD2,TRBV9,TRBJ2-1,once,TGTGCCAGCAGCGTGACTAGCGGAGGGGGCAATGAGCAGTTCTTC,CASSVTSGGGNEQFF
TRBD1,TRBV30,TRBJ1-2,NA,TGTGCCTGGAGTGTCTTTGGGTGGGGGCAGGGGGAGAATGGCTACACCTTC,CAWSVFGWGQGENGYTF
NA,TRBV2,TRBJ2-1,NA,TGTGCCAGCAGCCTCCGGCCTAGCAGCCCGTTCTTC,CASSLRPSSPFF
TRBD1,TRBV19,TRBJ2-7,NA,TGTGCCAGTTCAGCCGGGACAGGGGGCTACGAGCAGTACTTC,CASSAGTGGYEQYF
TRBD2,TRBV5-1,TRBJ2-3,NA,TGCGCCAGCAGCTTGGGGACTAGCGGAGGCACAGATACGCAGTATTTT,CASSLGTSGGTDTQYF
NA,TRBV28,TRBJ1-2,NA,TGTGCCAGCAGTTTACCAGGGCAGCGATATGGCTACACCTTC,CASSLPGQRYGYTF
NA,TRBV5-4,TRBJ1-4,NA,TGTGCCAGCAGCTTGGGCGACAGCGGAGTTGAAAAACTGTTTTTT,CASSLGDSGVEKLFF
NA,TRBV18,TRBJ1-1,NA,TGTGCCAGCTCACCGGAGGGGGTTGAAGCTTTCTTT,CASSPEGVEAFF
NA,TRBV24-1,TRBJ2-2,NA,TGTGCCACCTGCTGCGACGCCGCCGGGGGGGAGCTGTTTTTT,CATCCDAAGGELFF
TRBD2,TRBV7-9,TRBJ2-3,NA,TGTGCCAGCATATCCGCACCGATTTGGACTAGGGGCACAGATACGCAGTATTTT,CASISAPIWTRGTDTQYF
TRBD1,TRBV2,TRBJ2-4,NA,TGTGCCAGCAACAGGGACAGGGGAAACATTCAGTACTTC,CASNRDRGNIQYF
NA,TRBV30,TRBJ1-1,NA,TGTGCCTGGAGTGACTGGGCGTTACCTGAAGCTTTCTTT,CAWSDWALPEAFF
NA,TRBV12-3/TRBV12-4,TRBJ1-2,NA,TGTGCCAGCAGTTCTAGCAGGGGTGGCTACACCTTC,CASSSSRGGYTF
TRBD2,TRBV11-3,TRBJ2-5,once,TGTGCCAGCGCACCGGGCGGGAGGGAGCAAGAGACCCAGTACTTC,CASAPGGREQETQYF
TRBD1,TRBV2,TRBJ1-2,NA,TGTGCCAGCAGTGAATCGACAGGGAGAAACTATGGCTACACCTTC,CASSESTGRNYGYTF
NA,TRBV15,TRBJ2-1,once,TGTGCCACCAGCAGAGATAGGCTAGGGTTGTATGAGCAGTTCTTC,CATSRDRLGLYEQFF
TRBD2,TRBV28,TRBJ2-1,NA,TGTGCCAGCAGTTTAAATCCCCGGGACTATCTCTACAATGAGCAGTTCTTC,CASSLNPRDYLYNEQFF
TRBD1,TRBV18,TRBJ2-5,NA,TGTGCCAGCTCACCGACAGGGTTTGGCGAGACCCAGTACTTC,CASSPTGFGETQYF
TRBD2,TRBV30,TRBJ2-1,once,TGTGCCTGGAGTCGAGCGGGAGTTGACAATGAGCAGTTCTTC,CAWSRAGVDNEQFF
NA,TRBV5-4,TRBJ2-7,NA,TGTGCCAGCAGCGAGGGTGGAGGGTTCGACGAGCAGTACTTC,CASSEGGGFDEQYF
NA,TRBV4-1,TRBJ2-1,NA,TGCGCCAGCAGCCAAGTTCCGGACTCCTACAATGAGCAGTTCTTC,CASSQVPDSYNEQFF
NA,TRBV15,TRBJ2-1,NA,TGTGCCACCAGCAGAGATGATCGGGGCGGGTGGGTCAATGAGCAGTTCTTC,CATSRDDRGGWVNEQFF
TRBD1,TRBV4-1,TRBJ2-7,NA,TGCGCCAGCAGCCAAGCTTTCACCGGACAGGGGGACTCCTACGAGCAGTACTTC,CASSQAFTGQGDSYEQYF
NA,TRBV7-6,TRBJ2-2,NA,TGTGCCAGCAGCTTAATTGCAGCGGTGAACACCGGGGAGCTGTTTTTT,CASSLIAAVNTGELFF
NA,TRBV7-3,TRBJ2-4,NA,TGTGCCAGCAGCTTAACGGAGGGCGGGACCAAAAACATTCAGTACTTC,CASSLTEGGTKNIQYF
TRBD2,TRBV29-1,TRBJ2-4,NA,TGCAGCGTTGAAGCGGGGGAGGGGAGAAACATTCAGTACTTC,CSVEAGEGRNIQYF
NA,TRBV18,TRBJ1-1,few,TGTGCCAGCTCACCACGAAACAGGGCAGGTGACACTGAAGCTTTCTTT,CASSPRNRAGDTEAFF
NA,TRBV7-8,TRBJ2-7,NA,TGTGCCAGCAGCTCACAAGGGGGGGGGAGAGTCTACGAGCAGTACTTC,CASSSQGGGRVYEQYF
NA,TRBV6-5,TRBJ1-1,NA,TGTGCCAGCAGTTACGGTGGACCATCCGACACTGAAGCTTTCTTT,CASSYGGPSDTEAFF
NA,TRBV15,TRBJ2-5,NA,TGTGCCACCAGCAGAGAGGGCAGGGCCGAGACCCAGTACTTC,CATSREGRAETQYF
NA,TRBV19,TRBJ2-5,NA,TGTGCCAGTAGCAGGGACATGCAAGAGACCCAGTACTTC,CASSRDMQETQYF
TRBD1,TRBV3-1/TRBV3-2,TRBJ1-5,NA,TGTGCCAGCAGCCAAGATACAGGGGGCTTTCAGCCCCAGCATTTT,CASSQDTGGFQPQHF
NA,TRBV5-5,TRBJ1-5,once,TGTGCCAGCAGCTTGGCCGGGGCCGTTAGCAATCAGCCCCAGCATTTT,CASSLAGAVSNQPQHF
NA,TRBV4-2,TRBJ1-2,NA,TGTGCCAGCAGCCAAGCCTCCGGTATTAACTATGGCTACACCTTC,CASSQASGINYGYTF
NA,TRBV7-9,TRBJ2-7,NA,TGTGCCAGCAGCTCAGGGACGGGGAAATACGAGCAGTACTTC,CASSSGTGKYEQYF